This T cell receptor (beta chain) was identified in a study of T cell repertoires and HLA-DP antigens. At the level of the study: In vitro CD4+ alloreactivity was against HeLa-presented HLA-DP. Sorted CD137+CD4+ samples averaged approximately 230 ng DNA; pre-culture CD4+ samples, around 1,200 ng.

This CDR3 spans 17 amino acids. The germline CDR1 and CDR2 sequences are SGHRS and YFSETQ. V was clipped by 4 bases and J by 4 bases, with 20 bases between them. A note on this clone: Its antigen is unknown.

The protocol was immunoSEQ multiplex PCR, while the TCRdb copy is restricted to in-frame clones and leaves out a portion. The table shows about 110,000 clones, with about 91% occurring only once. The TCR was taken from a woman under 30 in good health and CMV-seronegative. The chain joins TRBV5-1 to TRBJ1-4; D is undetermined. What was sequenced was CD4+ T cells from PBMCs. The CDR3, as DNA: TGCGCCAGCAGCCCGGCCCCTACAGCTCTTTTTAATGAAAAACTGTTTTTT. Encoded protein: CASSPAPTALFNEKLFF.